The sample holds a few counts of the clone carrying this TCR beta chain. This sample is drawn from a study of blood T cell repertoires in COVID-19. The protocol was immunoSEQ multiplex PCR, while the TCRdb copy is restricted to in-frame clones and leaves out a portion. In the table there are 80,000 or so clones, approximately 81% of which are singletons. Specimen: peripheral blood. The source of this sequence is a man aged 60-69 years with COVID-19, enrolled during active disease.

The CDR3 sequence is CASSLGSLDRGYEQYF. As DNA, the CDR3 is TGTGCCAGCAGCTTAGGGTCCCTGGACAGGGGCTACGAGCAGTACTTC. V gene TRBV11-2 combines with J gene TRBJ2-7; TRBD1 matches 9 bases. CDR3 length equals 16 residues. Trimming cost V 1 base and J 3 bases; bases outside gene matches: 7. CDR1 and CDR2 (germline): SGHAT, FQNNGV. The variable domain in full, completed from reference TRBV11-2 and TRBJ2-7, reads EAGVAQSPRYKIIEKRQSVAFWCNPISGHATLYWYQQILGQGPKLLIQFQNNGVVDDSQLPKDRFSAERLKGVDSTLKIQPAKLEDSAVYLCASSLGSLDRGYEQYFGPGTRLTVT.